This entry concerns a single TCR beta chain. Authors' processing steps: Amplification of reference gene primers was used by the study to estimate nucleated cell counts. Libraries were prepared by immunoSEQ multiplex PCR; TCRdb keeps only in-frame clonotypes and omits some of them. Clone size and the V and J calls come from that table; the DNA yielded D and trimming. The sample includes 190,000 or so clones, around 89% of them seen just once. The sample is drawn from a study of blood T cell repertoires in COVID-19. J gave up 8 bases and V 2 bases, and 9 bases lay outside the gene matches. Germline V gene data show CDR1 as KGHDR and CDR2 as SFDVKD. The CDR3 has 15 amino acids. Participants had their cohort set by participant-reported clinical history. Cohort 3 recovery required two negative PCRs, clearance, or symptom resolution.

Sequencing used PBMCs or T cells enriched from blood (not recorded which). The V call is TRBV24-1, the J call TRBJ1-2, with TRBD1 matching over 8 bases. The sequence derives from a man aged 30 to 45 who had recovered from COVID-19. The CDR3, as DNA: TGTGCCACCAGTGATTCCTCGGACAGGGTGGACGGCTACACCTTC. Its translation is CATSDSSDRVDGYTF.